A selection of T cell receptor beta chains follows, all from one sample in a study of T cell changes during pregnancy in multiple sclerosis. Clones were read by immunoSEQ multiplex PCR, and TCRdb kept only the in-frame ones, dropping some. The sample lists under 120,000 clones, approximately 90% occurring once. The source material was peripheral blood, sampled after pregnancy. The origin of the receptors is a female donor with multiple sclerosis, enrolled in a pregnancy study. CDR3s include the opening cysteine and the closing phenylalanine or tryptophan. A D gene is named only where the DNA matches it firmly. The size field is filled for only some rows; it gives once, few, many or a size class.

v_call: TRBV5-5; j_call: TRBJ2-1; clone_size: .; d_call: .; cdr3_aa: CASSYTYNEQFF; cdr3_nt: TGTGCCAGCAGCTATACTTACAATGAGCAGTTCTTC
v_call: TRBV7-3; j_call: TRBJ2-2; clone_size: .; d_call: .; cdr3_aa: CASSHPGVGELFF; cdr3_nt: TGTGCCAGCAGCCACCCAGGTGTCGGGGAGCTGTTTTTT
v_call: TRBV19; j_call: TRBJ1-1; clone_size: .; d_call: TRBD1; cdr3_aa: CASRRETGTGAEAFF; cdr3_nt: TGTGCCAGCCGTCGCGAGACAGGGACCGGAGCTGAAGCTTTCTTT
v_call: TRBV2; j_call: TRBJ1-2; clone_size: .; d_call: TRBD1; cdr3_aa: CASEARGINYGYTF; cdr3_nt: TGTGCCAGTGAGGCCAGGGGGATTAACTATGGCTACACCTTC
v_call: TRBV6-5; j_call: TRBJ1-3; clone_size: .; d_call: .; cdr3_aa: CASQVGTTIYF; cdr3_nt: TGTGCCAGCCAGGTCGGAACCACCATATATTTT
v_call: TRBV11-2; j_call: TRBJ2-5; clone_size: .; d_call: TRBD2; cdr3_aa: CASSSRTSGGAGETQYF; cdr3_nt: TGTGCCAGCAGCTCCCGGACTAGCGGGGGGGCCGGGGAGACCCAGTACTTC
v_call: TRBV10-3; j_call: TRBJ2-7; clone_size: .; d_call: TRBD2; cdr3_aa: CAISESPGGYEQYF; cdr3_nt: TGTGCCATCAGTGAGTCGCCGGGGGGCTACGAGCAGTACTTC
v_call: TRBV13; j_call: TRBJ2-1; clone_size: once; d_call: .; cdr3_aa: CASSLTSGSYNEQFF; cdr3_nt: TGTGCCAGCAGCCTTACTAGTGGGTCCTACAATGAGCAGTTCTTC
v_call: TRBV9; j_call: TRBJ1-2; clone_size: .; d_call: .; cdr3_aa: CASSVGGEGTNYGYTF; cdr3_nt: TGTGCCAGCAGCGTAGGGGGGGAGGGAACTAACTATGGCTACACCTTC
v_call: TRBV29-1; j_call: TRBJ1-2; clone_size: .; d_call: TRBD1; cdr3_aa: CSVEMGAQGAGGYTF; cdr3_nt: TGCAGCGTTGAGATGGGCGCGCAGGGGGCGGGGGGCTACACCTTC
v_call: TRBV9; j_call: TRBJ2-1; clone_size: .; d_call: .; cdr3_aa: CASSVDPRAGIRNEQFF; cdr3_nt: TGTGCCAGCAGCGTAGACCCTCGGGCAGGGATACGCAATGAGCAGTTCTTC
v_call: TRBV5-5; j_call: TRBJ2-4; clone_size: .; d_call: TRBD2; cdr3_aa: CASRLAGTGAKNIQYF; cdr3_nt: TGTGCCAGCAGGTTAGCGGGGACTGGGGCCAAAAACATTCAGTACTTC
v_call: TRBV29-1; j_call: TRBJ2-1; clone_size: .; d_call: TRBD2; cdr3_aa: CSVEAGGAYNEQFF; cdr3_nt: TGCAGCGTTGAAGCGGGGGGGGCTTACAATGAGCAGTTCTTC
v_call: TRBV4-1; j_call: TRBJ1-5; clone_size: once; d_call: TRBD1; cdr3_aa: CASSQPDRGDQPQHF; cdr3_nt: TGCGCCAGCAGCCAGCCGGACAGGGGGGATCAGCCCCAGCATTTT
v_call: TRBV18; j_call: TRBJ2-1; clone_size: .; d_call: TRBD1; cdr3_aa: CASLPGTGYNEQFF; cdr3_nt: TGTGCCAGCCTCCCTGGGACAGGGTATAATGAGCAGTTCTTC
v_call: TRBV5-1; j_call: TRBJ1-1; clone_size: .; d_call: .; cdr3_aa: CASSLTANTEAFF; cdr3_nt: TGCGCCAGCAGCCTCACAGCGAACACTGAAGCTTTCTTT
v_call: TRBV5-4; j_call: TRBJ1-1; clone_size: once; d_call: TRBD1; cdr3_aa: CASSSLDRDLTEAFF; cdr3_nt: TGTGCCAGCAGCTCGCTGGACAGGGATTTAACTGAAGCTTTCTTT
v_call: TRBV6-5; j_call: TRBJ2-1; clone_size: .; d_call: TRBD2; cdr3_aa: CATQSGNNEQFF; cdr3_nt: TGTGCCACCCAAAGCGGGAACAATGAGCAGTTCTTC
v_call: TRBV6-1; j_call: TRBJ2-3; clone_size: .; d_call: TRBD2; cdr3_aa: CASSEEAGGTDTQYF; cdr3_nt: TGTGCCAGCAGTGAAGAAGCGGGGGGGACAGATACGCAGTATTTT
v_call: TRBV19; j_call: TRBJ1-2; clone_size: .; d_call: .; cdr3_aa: CASSMGGTNYGYTF; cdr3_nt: TGTGCCAGTAGTATGGGAGGGACTAACTATGGCTACACCTTC
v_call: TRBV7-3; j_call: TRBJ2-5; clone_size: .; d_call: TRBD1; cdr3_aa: CASSPGQGRGSETQYF; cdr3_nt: TGTGCCAGCAGCCCAGGACAGGGGAGGGGTTCGGAGACCCAGTACTTC
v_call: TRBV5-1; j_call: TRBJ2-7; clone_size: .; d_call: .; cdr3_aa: CASSLWTQVDYEQYF; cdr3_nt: TGCGCCAGCAGCTTGTGGACACAGGTGGACTACGAGCAGTACTTC
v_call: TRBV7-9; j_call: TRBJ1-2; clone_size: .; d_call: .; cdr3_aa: CASSRTSGGSGGYTF; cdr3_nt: TGTGCCAGCAGCCGAACGAGCGGAGGGTCCGGTGGCTACACCTTC
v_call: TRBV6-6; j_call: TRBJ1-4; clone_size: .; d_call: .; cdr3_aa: CASSPLEAVGEKLFF; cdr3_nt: TGTGCCAGCAGTCCCTTGGAAGCGGTCGGTGAAAAACTGTTTTTT
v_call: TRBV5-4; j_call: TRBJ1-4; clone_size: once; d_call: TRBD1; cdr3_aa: CASSLKDRAVEKLFF; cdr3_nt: TGTGCCAGCAGCTTGAAGGACAGGGCGGTTGAAAAACTGTTTTTT
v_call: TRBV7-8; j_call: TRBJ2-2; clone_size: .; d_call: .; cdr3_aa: CASSLFAGTGELFF; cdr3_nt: TGTGCCAGCAGCTTATTTGCCGGCACCGGGGAGCTGTTTTTT
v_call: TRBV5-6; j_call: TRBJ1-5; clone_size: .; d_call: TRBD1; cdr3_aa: CASSHGTVSNQPQHF; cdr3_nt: TGTGCCAGCAGCCATGGGACAGTTAGCAATCAGCCCCAGCATTTT
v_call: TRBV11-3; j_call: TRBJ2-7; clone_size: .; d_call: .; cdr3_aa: CASSPGRTYEQYF; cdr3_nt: TGTGCCAGCAGCCCAGGGCGAACCTACGAGCAGTACTTC
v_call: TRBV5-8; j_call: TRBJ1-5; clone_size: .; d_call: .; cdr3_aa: CASSSTGYSNQPQHF; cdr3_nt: TGTGCCAGCAGCTCGACAGGTTATAGCAATCAGCCCCAGCATTTT
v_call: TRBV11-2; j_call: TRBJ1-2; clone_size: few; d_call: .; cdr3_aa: CASSQETYGYTF; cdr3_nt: TGTGCCAGCAGCCAGGAAACCTATGGCTACACCTTC
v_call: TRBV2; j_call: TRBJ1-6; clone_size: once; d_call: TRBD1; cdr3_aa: CASRQTGGSSPLHF; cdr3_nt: TGTGCCAGCAGGCAGACAGGGGGCAGTTCACCCCTCCACTTT
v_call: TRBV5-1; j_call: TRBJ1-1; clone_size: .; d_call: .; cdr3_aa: CASSLSGGLRENTEAFF; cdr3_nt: TGCGCCAGCAGTTTATCCGGGGGACTCAGGGAAAACACTGAAGCTTTCTTT
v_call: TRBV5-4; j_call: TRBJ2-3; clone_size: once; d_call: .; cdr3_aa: CASSTPSGSRTDTQYF; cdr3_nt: TGTGCCAGCAGCACCCCCTCAGGGTCCCGCACAGATACGCAGTATTTT
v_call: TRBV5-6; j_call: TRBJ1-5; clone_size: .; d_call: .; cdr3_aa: CASSFFRGPNQPQHF; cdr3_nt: TGTGCCAGCAGCTTTTTCAGGGGACCCAATCAGCCCCAGCATTTT
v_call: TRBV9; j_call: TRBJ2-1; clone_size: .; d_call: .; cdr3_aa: CASSTTLRRAYNEQFF; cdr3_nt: TGTGCCAGCAGCACTACTCTAAGGCGGGCGTACAATGAGCAGTTCTTC
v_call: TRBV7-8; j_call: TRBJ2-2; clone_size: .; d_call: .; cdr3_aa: CASTPTQGSAGELFF; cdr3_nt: TGTGCCAGCACCCCGACACAGGGATCCGCCGGGGAGCTGTTTTTT
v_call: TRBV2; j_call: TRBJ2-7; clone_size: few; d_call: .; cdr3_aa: CASAMETYEQYF; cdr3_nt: TGCGCCAGCGCTATGGAGACCTACGAGCAGTACTTC
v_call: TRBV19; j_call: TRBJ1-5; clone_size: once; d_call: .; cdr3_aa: CASSMGSRSQPQHF; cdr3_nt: TGTGCCAGTAGTATGGGTAGCCGAAGTCAGCCCCAGCATTTT
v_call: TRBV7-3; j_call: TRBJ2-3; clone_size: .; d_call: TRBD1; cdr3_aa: CASSYGDRTTDTQYF; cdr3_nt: TGTGCCAGCAGTTACGGGGACAGAACCACAGATACGCAGTATTTT
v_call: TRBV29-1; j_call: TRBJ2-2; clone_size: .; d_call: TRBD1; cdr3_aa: CSVYGQAAELFF; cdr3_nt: TGCAGCGTTTATGGACAGGCCGCGGAGCTGTTTTTT
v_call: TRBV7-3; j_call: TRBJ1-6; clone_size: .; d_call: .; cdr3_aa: CASSPKPTVSPLHF; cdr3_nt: TGTGCCAGCAGCCCAAAACCGACAGTTTCACCCCTCCACTTT
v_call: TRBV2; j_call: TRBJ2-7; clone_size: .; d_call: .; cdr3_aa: CASNRLTGAYEQYF; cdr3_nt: TGTGCCAGCAATCGCTTGACGGGGGCCTACGAGCAGTACTTC